This T cell receptor beta chain was retrieved from a study of shared clonotypes between healthy human individuals. Regarding the study as a whole: Among non-shared clonotypes, generation probabilities were lower than among those shared by all four donors.

Cells designated naive CD8 were CD45RO-negative and were positively selected for CCR7, with terminally differentiated effector memory CD45RA+ cells excluded. Those who donated, Caucasian adults without exception, all lived in Nashville, Tennessee. Produced via immunoSEQ multiplex PCR; TCRdb's table is partial and in-frame only. The table records about 600,000 clones, around 95% of them present only once. Only one count was recorded for this clone. Antigen unknown. Within the sample, other DNA sequences also encode this same CDR3. This clonotype was obtained from a woman between 25 and 40 years old in good health. The sample comprised naive CD8+ T cells sorted from blood.

The chain's CDR3 is CASSPGGNEQFF. CDR3 bases: TGTGCCAGCAGCCCCGGGGGGAATGAGCAGTTCTTC. This chain joins TRBV5-6 and TRBJ2-1; 7 nucleotides match TRBD2. The V and J ends lost 4 bases and 7 bases, in that order; junction bases with no gene match: 2. The germline V gene has CDR1 SGHDT and CDR2 YYEEEE. The length of the CDR3 is 12 residues.